What follows is one T cell receptor beta chain and its context. What it binds is unknown. The trim removed 9 bases at V and 2 bases at J, leaving 9 bases unmatched. Germline CDR1 is KGHSH and CDR2 is LQKENI. This CDR3 region has 14 residues. The sample comes from a study of CD8 T cells in ankylosing spondylitis. Study-wide findings and caveats: One TCR beta motif, made up of roughly 8 highly homologous variants, appeared characteristic of ankylosing spondylitis blood. The study looked at matched synovial fluid samples from ankylosing spondylitis patients. Disease-linked clones were reported to be significantly enriched there.

Using quantitative 5'-RACE with molecular barcodes, the authors made TCR beta libraries. MiXCR, run by TCRdb on the 5' RACE reads, gives a single entry per CDR3 protein. The table shows a few hundred thousand distinct CDR3 sequences, with 20% to 25% occurring only once. This TCR came from a male donor with ankylosing spondylitis. The material sequenced was blood, either unsorted or a sorted T cell fraction (not recorded which). V is TRBV18 and J is TRBJ2-7; TRBD1 matches at 8 bases. In DNA, the CDR3 is TGTGCCAGTTCGGACAGGGTGGTCCCCTACGAGCAGTACTTC. This encodes CASSDRVVPYEQYF.